This is a list of T cell receptor beta chains from one sample in a study of shared clonotypes between healthy human individuals. Profiling relied on immunoSEQ multiplex PCR, and the TCRdb table lists in-frame clones only, not all of them. The data contain about a million clones, over 60% of them singletons. Sequencing was carried out using memory CD4+ T cells sorted from blood. The receptors were gathered from a man younger than 30 in good health. CDR3s include the opening cysteine and the closing phenylalanine or tryptophan.

v_gene,CDR3aa
TRBV18,CASSPRLAGASEQFF
TRBV30,CAWIPYGPLHF
TRBV19,CASSGRNTGELFF
TRBV21-1,CASSDRDSPITDTQYF
TRBV14,CASSQRQVNTGELFF
TRBV28,CASSSGTDYGYTF
TRBV2,CASSSDRGLRNTEAFF
TRBV5-4,CASSFRTAGQETQYF
TRBV5-1,CASSLTGAQETQYF
TRBV6-1,CATIRDGSNQPQHF
TRBV6-5,CASRRGEKLFF
TRBV18,CASYLPRPGGAGELFF
TRBV9,CASGLGSGRAFTGELFF
TRBV6-1,CASSQTGFNSPLHF
TRBV28,CASRGGSGTAYGYTF
TRBV28,CASSLARGVQYF
TRBV7-2,CASSSYTSVEQFF
TRBV7-2,CASSLNRGSYGYTF
TRBV6-6,CASRSLGANVLTF
TRBV7-2,CASSYQTSVLGFHTGELFF
TRBV7-9,CASSRDDRGKQYF
TRBV5-4,CASSLLAGGRETQYF
TRBV5-1,CASSLGGLGEKLFF
TRBV23-1,CASSQSEGLEDYGYTF
TRBV5-1,CASSHPRKGDTEAFF
TRBV18,CASSPESGLGEKLFF
TRBV19,CASSRGGTTYEQYF
TRBV18,CASSSQGAEEYF
TRBV11-3,CASSADSYSGNTIYF
TRBV7-8,CASSPRRGGRLRYEQYF
TRBV6-5,CASSRGESTQYF
TRBV18,CASSQGTSGNEQYF
TRBV19,CASSPPMSSNTEAFF
TRBV30,CACRSQTGGSYYGYTF
TRBV7-8,CASSLAKTRGNTIYF
TRBV18,CASSLEQGAGNTIYF
TRBV18,CASSPTSGSYEQYF
TRBV7-9,CASSTTVGNEKLFF
TRBV9,CASSVGVSSGNTIYF
TRBV2,CASSINMDPGKAFF
TRBV9,CASSVVSTGEQYF
TRBV7-6,CASSLEGNRMNTEAFF
TRBV11-3,CASSFLAGGPTGELFF
TRBV10-2,CASRDGHTMQQFF
TRBV18,CASSPPIWTRGNEQFF
TRBV5-1,CASSLDSGGQETQYF
TRBV6-6,CASSSETGQETQYF
TRBV25-1,CASSDPISYEQYF
TRBV2,CASSSRGEQYF
TRBV18,CASSPSQVGGTGNTIYF
TRBV7-2,CASSQTGRQGYKADTQYF